A single sample is the source of the 32 T cell receptor beta chains below, sequenced in a study of blood T cell repertoires in COVID-19. Clones were sequenced by immunoSEQ multiplex PCR, and TCRdb holds only the in-frame ones, with some missing. This table has some 250,000 clones, about 73% appearing once. The material sequenced was peripheral blood. These TCRs come from a woman older than 75 with acute or convalescent COVID-19.

This clone was seen a few times. This chain uses TRBV19 with TRBJ1-5; D unclear. V dropped 9 bases and J dropped 5 bases, with 17 bases sitting between them. The germline V gene encodes CDR1 LNHDA and CDR2 SQIVND (reference sequence). The CDR3 consists of 14 residues. CDR3 residues: CASGRGRGYQPQHF. The CDR3 nucleotides read TGTGCCAGCGGGAGAGGGCGCGGCTATCAGCCCCAGCATTTT. Together with reference TRBV19 and TRBJ1-5, the CDR3 gives the full variable domain: DGGITQSPKYLFRKEGQNVTLSCEQNLNHDAMYWYRQDPGQGLRLIYYSQIVNDFQKGDIAEGYSVSREKKESFPLTVTSAQKNPTAFYLCASGRGRGYQPQHFGDGTRLSIL.

J is TRBJ2-3 and V is TRBV9; 13 bases agree with TRBD2. The ends lost 4 bases at V and 6 bases at J; junction bases unmatched: 8. CDR1 and CDR2 (germline): SGDLS, YYNGEE. CDR3 length: 16 amino acids. The DNA of the CDR3 is TGTGCCAGCAGCACGCGACTAGCGGGGGGTGTGGATACGCAGTATTTT. Translating it yields CASSTRLAGGVDTQYF.

This clone was seen a handful of times. V usage is TRBV19 and J usage is TRBJ2-2; a possible D gene is TRBD1 (5 bases). With 3 bases removed from V and 6 bases from J, the gap between germline ends came to 17 bases. CDR3 length: 16 amino acids. CDR1 and CDR2 from the germline V gene are LNHDA and SQIVND (reference sequence). The CDR3 region is CASSIQGASYPGELFF. CDR3 sequence (DNA): TGTGCCAGTAGTATCCAGGGTGCAAGTTATCCCGGGGAGCTGTTTTTT.

Concerning this clone: Different DNA sequences within this sample yield the same CDR3. The rearrangement uses TRBV5-1 and TRBJ1-1, with 7 bases identical to TRBD1. V lost 0 bases to trimming and J lost 0 bases; unmatched junction nucleotides: 2. The CDR3 spans 15 residues. CDR1 and CDR2 (germline): SGHRS, YFSETQ. This chain's CDR3 is CASSLAGGLNTEAFF. CDR3 in DNA: TGCGCCAGCAGCTTGGCAGGGGGGCTGAACACTGAAGCTTTCTTT.

The CDR3 bases are TGTGCCAGTAACGACAGGGGGCGCAGCTATGGCTACACCTTC. This sequence encodes CASNDRGRSYGYTF. This rearrangement joins TRBV19 to TRBJ1-2; the match to TRBD1 covers 10 bases. V trimming: 7 bases; J trimming: 4 bases; junction bases outside the gene matches: 6. Germline V gene data show CDR1 as LNHDA and CDR2 as SQIVND (reference sequence). The CDR3 contains 14 residues. The full variable domain, in which reference TRBV19 and TRBJ1-2 provide the parts outside the CDR3, is DGGITQSPKYLFRKEGQNVTLSCEQNLNHDAMYWYRQDPGQGLRLIYYSQIVNDFQKGDIAEGYSVSREKKESFPLTVTSAQKNPTAFYLCASNDRGRSYGYTFGSGTRLTVV.

This clone appeared once. The chain has TRBV6-2 or TRBV6-3 and TRBJ1-5; 7 positions match TRBD1. V gave up 2 bases and J gave up 2 bases; unmatched junction bases: 12. This CDR3 contains 18 residues. CDR1 MNHEY and CDR2 SVGEGT come from the germline V gene. The DNA for the CDR3 is TGTGCCAGCAGTTACAGGGGTCCAGGGGGGATTGGCAATCAGCCCCAGCATTTT. Its protein is CASSYRGPGGIGNQPQHF.

The CDR3 here is CASSLDGGLTHYSPLHF. Written as DNA, the CDR3 is TGTGCCAGCAGCTTAGACGGCGGGCTGACACACTATTCACCCCTCCACTTT. This chain links TRBV7-9 with TRBJ1-6, with D unclear. The CDR3 consists of 17 residues. Germline-derived CDR1 and CDR2 are SEHNR and FQNEAQ (reference sequence). V shed 1 base and J shed 8 bases, with 18 bases lying between them. The entire variable domain, with the rest obtained from reference TRBV7-9 and TRBJ1-6, is as follows: DTGVSQNPRHKITKRGQNVTFRCDPISEHNRLYWYRQTLGQGPEFLTYFQNEAQLEKSRLLSDRFSAERPKGSFSTLEIQRTEQGDSAMYLCASSLDGGLTHYSPLHFGNGTRLTVT.

This chain links TRBV13 with TRBJ2-3; 10 bases agree with TRBD2. The CDR3 sequence is 19 residues long. The V gene end was trimmed by 5 bases and the J gene end by 1 base; junction bases not matched to a gene: 15. Looked up from germline, CDR1 is PRHDT and CDR2 is FYEKMQ (reference sequence). CDR3 DNA: TGTGCCAGCAGCATCTCCCCCCTCGGACTAGCGGAGCGCACAGATACGCAGTATTTT. Its translation is CASSISPLGLAERTDTQYF.

The chain joins TRBV5-4 to TRBJ2-6, with a weak D call TRBD1 (6 bases). Germline V gives CDR1 SGHNT, CDR2 YYREEE (reference sequence). V was shortened by 5 bases and J by 2 bases, with 8 bases between the two germline ends. This CDR3 has 14 residues. In DNA, the CDR3 is TGTGCCAGCAGGGACAGCGCTGGGGCCAACGTCCTGACTTTC. It is translated as CASRDSAGANVLTF.

The J gene is TRBJ1-2, the V gene TRBV7-2; 7 bases fit TRBD1. Germline CDR1 is SGHTA and CDR2 is FQGNSA. Unmatched junction bases numbered 6, after V lost 2 bases and J lost 3 bases. CDR3 length: 15 amino acids. CDR3 nucleotide sequence: TGTGCCAGCAGCTTAACCGGGACAGCCTACTATGGCTACACCTTC. Translation gives CASSLTGTAYYGYTF.

V gene TRBV4-1 combines with J gene TRBJ1-2; 11 bases fit TRBD1. Trimming took 4 bases from V and 6 from J; bases not matched to a gene: 13. In germline, CDR1 is MGHRA, CDR2 YSYEKL. This CDR3 comprises 17 residues. This CDR3 reads CASSPGQGAGRGDGYTF. The CDR3, as DNA: TGCGCCAGCAGCCCCGGACAGGGGGCTGGGCGAGGAGATGGCTACACCTTC.

V and J are TRBV4-1 and TRBJ1-2; D is possibly TRBD1 (6 bases). Deletions cut 0 bases from V and 4 bases from J, with 12 bases between. The length of the CDR3 is 15 residues. The germline CDR1 and CDR2 sequences are MGHRA and YSYEKL. DNA of the CDR3: TGCGCCAGCAGCCAAGAGGCCGACAGGCCCTATGGCTACACCTTC. This codes for CASSQEADRPYGYTF.

This chain joins TRBV6-1 and TRBJ2-3, with 9 bases lining up with TRBD1. This CDR3 contains 18 residues. Germline CDR1 is MNHNS and CDR2 is SASEGT. J was trimmed by 1 base and V by 3 bases; bases with no gene match: 11. The DNA of the CDR3 is TGTGCCAGCAGTGAGACCCTGGCCCGACAGGGGGGCACAGATACGCAGTATTTT. Encoded protein: CASSETLARQGGTDTQYF.

This clone turned up a few times. V and J are TRBV18 and TRBJ1-5; D perhaps matches TRBD1 (5 bases). V gave up 5 bases and J gave up 4 bases, with 9 bases separating them. The CDR3 runs 13 residues. CDR1 is KGHSH and CDR2 is LQKENI in the germline V gene. The CDR3 loop is CASSAGRNQPQHF. Written as DNA, the CDR3 is TGTGCCAGCTCAGCGGGACGGAATCAGCCCCAGCATTTT.

The chain combines TRBV15 with TRBJ1-6, with a possible D match to TRBD1 (6 bases). CDR3 length equals 18 residues. Trimming left V 0 bases short and J 7 bases short, with 19 bases between. Germline values: CDR1 LNHNV, CDR2 YYDKDF (reference sequence). The CDR3 DNA follows: TGTGCCACCAGCAGAGATTTAGGTGGGGGCGCACAAAATTCACCCCTCCACTTT. This encodes CATSRDLGGGAQNSPLHF. The whole variable domain, filled in from reference TRBV15 and TRBJ1-6, reads DAMVIQNPRYQVTQFGKPVTLSCSQTLNHNVMYWYQQKSSQAPKLLFHYYDKDFNNEADTPDNFQSRRPNTSFCFLDIRSPGLGDTAMYLCATSRDLGGGAQNSPLHFGNGTRLTVT.

V and J are TRBV3-1 (or the pseudogene TRBV3-2) and TRBJ2-7; tentatively, D is TRBD2 (5 bases). Germline CDR1 reads LGHDT; CDR2 reads YNNKEL (reference sequence). Trimming stripped 2 bases from V and 5 bases from J, with 7 bases between. This CDR3 is built from 12 residues. The DNA of the CDR3 is TGTGCCAGCAGCCAATCTAGCCACGAGCAGTACTTC. Protein product: CASSQSSHEQYF.

This clone was recorded many times. This chain uses TRBV4-3 with TRBJ1-4, with a tentative D call TRBD1 (5 bases). Trimming took off 0 bases at V and 10 bases at J, with 15 bases between the two ends. This CDR3 spans 15 amino acids. CDR1 is LGHNA, CDR2 YSLEER, per germline. This CDR3 is CASSQEGGRRRKLFF. CDR3 coding DNA: TGCGCCAGCAGCCAAGAGGGGGGGAGACGACGAAAACTGTTTTTT.

This rearrangement joins TRBV19 to TRBJ2-7, with a possible D match to TRBD1 (6 bases). V was pared by 8 bases and J by 5 bases, with 16 bases between. The CDR3 runs to 13 residues. Germline V lookup: CDR1 LNHDA, CDR2 SQIVND (reference sequence). For the CDR3, the DNA is TGTGCCAGTCGAAACAGGGCCGCCCACGAGCAGTACTTC. Translated: CASRNRAAHEQYF.

This sequence joins TRBV5-1 and TRBJ1-2; the D is unclear. Germline V gives CDR1 SGHRS, CDR2 YFSETQ. With 0 bases removed from V and 4 bases from J, the gap between germline ends came to 13 bases. The CDR3 consists of 15 residues. CDR3 residues: CASSLAEGLSYGYTF. CDR3 bases: TGCGCCAGCAGCTTGGCGGAGGGATTGTCCTATGGCTACACCTTC.

This clone was observed a few times. Distinct nucleotide sequences in the sample also encode this CDR3. The rearrangement joins TRBV12-3 or TRBV12-4 to TRBJ1-5, with a possible D match to TRBD1 (6 bases). The CDR3 totals 13 residues. V lost 3 bases to trimming and J lost 6 bases, with 9 bases between them. The DNA of the CDR3 is TGTGCCAGCAGTTTGGGAGGGGGTCAGCCCCAGCATTTT. Translating it yields CASSLGGGQPQHF.

The chain couples TRBV5-1 to TRBJ2-7; D ambiguous. CDR3 size: 16 residues. V shed 4 bases and J shed 2 bases, with 19 bases lying between them. Germline V gives CDR1 SGHRS, CDR2 YFSETQ. The CDR3 coding sequence is TGCGCCAGCAGCCTAAACAGCCCCGCGCTACCCTACGAGCAGTACTTC. It yields the protein CASSLNSPALPYEQYF. The whole variable domain, filled in from reference TRBV5-1 and TRBJ2-7, reads KAGVTQTPRYLIKTRGQQVTLSCSPISGHRSVSWYQQTPGQGLQFLFEYFSETQRNKGNFPGRFSGRQFSNSRSEMNVSTLELGDSALYLCASSLNSPALPYEQYFGPGTRLTVT.

This clone was found a few times. CDR3 in amino acids: CASSHGLGTGTPYEQYF. Written as DNA, the CDR3 is TGTGCCAGCAGCCATGGGCTGGGGACAGGGACCCCCTACGAGCAGTACTTC. The rearrangement uses TRBV3-1 (or the pseudogene TRBV3-2) and TRBJ2-7; 9 bases agree with TRBD1. The CDR3 totals 17 residues. The ends lost 3 bases at V and 2 bases at J; junction bases unmatched: 11. The germline CDR1 and CDR2 sequences are LGHDT and YNNKEL (reference sequence).

This clone has ten or more counts. Distinct nucleotide sequences in the sample also encode this CDR3. CDR3 residues: CASSLGQNTEAFF. For the CDR3, the DNA is TGTGCCAGCAGTTTGGGACAGAACACTGAAGCTTTCTTT. The chain recombines TRBV12-3 or TRBV12-4 with TRBJ1-1; maybe TRBD1 (6 bases). CDR3 length equals 13 residues. V was trimmed by 3 bases and J by 1 base, leaving 6 bases between them.

The chain carries TRBV2 and TRBJ2-5; no definite D call. The CDR3 extends over 12 amino acids. The germline gives CDR1 SNHLY, CDR2 FYNNEI. V was shortened by 8 bases and J by 5 bases, with 12 bases between the two germline ends. The DNA of the CDR3 is TGTGCCAGCCTGCTTGATCGGGAGACCCAGTACTTC. This gives the protein CASLLDRETQYF.

The V call is TRBV2, the J call TRBJ2-5; 8 bases are shared with TRBD2. The junction had 17 bases not matched to a gene; V was cut back by 10 bases and J by 4 bases. The CDR3 is made up of 16 amino acids. Germline loops: CDR1 SNHLY, CDR2 FYNNEI. In nucleotides, the CDR3 is TGTGCCACCGGAATTAGCGGGAAGGGAGGGGGAGAGACCCAGTACTTC. Its protein is CATGISGKGGGETQYF.

This chain joins TRBV2 and TRBJ2-2; 7 bases align to TRBD2. The germline V gene has CDR1 SNHLY and CDR2 FYNNEI. CDR3 length: 12 residues. Trimming removed 6 bases from V and 8 bases from J; junction bases left unmatched: 3. CDR3 bases: TGTGCCAGCAGGCTCGGGAGGGGGGAGCTGTTTTTT. Its protein product is CASRLGRGELFF.

As regards this clone: Other DNA sequences in the same sample also yield this CDR3. This chain connects TRBV6-5 to TRBJ2-5, with D perhaps TRBD2 (6 bases). Trimming shortened V by 6 bases and J by 5 bases, and 13 bases separated the two germline ends. The CDR3 is 13 amino acids. Germline CDR1 MNHEY, CDR2 SVGAGI. The CDR3 reads CASSPGGRETQYF. In DNA, the CDR3 is TGTGCCAGCAGCCCCGGGGGTAGGGAGACCCAGTACTTC.

This chain uses TRBV6-6 with TRBJ2-3; D is perhaps TRBD1 (6 bases). Germline V CDR1 and CDR2: MNHNY, SVGAGI (reference sequence). Trimming cost V 8 bases and J 6 bases, with 15 bases left between them. The length of the CDR3 is 13 residues. The CDR3 bases are TGTGCCAGCTGCGGTCAGGGGATGGATACGCAGTATTTT. This sequence encodes CASCGQGMDTQYF.

The rearrangement joins TRBV3-1 (or the pseudogene TRBV3-2) to TRBJ2-5; D gene unclear. This CDR3 region has 14 residues. The V gene lost 8 bases and the J gene lost 1 base, with 14 bases spanning the gap. Looked up from germline, CDR1 is LGHDT and CDR2 is YNNKEL (reference sequence). CDR3 in DNA: TGTGCCAGCGCAAGTGGGCTAACCCAAGAGACCCAGTACTTC. It yields the protein CASASGLTQETQYF.

This clone has only one observation. This chain uses TRBV3-1 (or the pseudogene TRBV3-2) with TRBJ2-2; the match to TRBD1 covers 10 bases. The junction had 6 bases not matched to a gene; V was cut back by 4 bases and J by 4 bases. This CDR3 region has 16 residues. The V gene's germline CDR1 is LGHDT and CDR2 YNNKEL (reference sequence). DNA for the CDR3: TGTGCCAGCAGCCCTAGGAGGACAGGGGGCACCGGGGAGCTGTTTTTT. Its translation: CASSPRRTGGTGELFF.

To note about this clone: This sample also contains other DNA sequences that code for the same CDR3. This chain connects TRBV3-1 (or the pseudogene TRBV3-2) to TRBJ2-2, with 7 bases matching TRBD1. CDR3 length equals 23 residues. Germline trimming cut 0 bases from V and 0 bases from J; bases unmatched to any gene: 22. Germline assignment: CDR1 LGHDT and CDR2 YNNKEL (reference sequence). Here the CDR3 reads CASSQDPRGDSPLRQPNTGELFF. CDR3 sequence (DNA): TGTGCCAGCAGCCAAGATCCTCGTGGGGACAGTCCCCTCAGACAACCGAACACCGGGGAGCTGTTTTTT.

The V gene is TRBV5-5, the J gene TRBJ2-7; TRBD2 aligns across 7 bases. Germline CDR1 SGHKS, CDR2 YYEKEE (reference sequence). This CDR3 is built from 14 residues. The V gene end was trimmed by 4 bases and the J gene end by 0 bases; junction bases not matched to a gene: 4. CDR3 bases: TGTGCCAGCAGCAGGGACTATCTCTCCTACGAGCAGTACTTC. Amino acid sequence: CASSRDYLSYEQYF.